This T cell receptor (beta chain) emerged from a study of T cells in Graves' hyperthyroidism and ophthalmopathy (dated by TCRdb to the late 2010s). Notes on the research overall: Peripheral blood samples were taken at the time of initial diagnosis, prior to any treatment. A discovery cohort of around 100 patients, roughly 45 with Graves' ophthalmopathy and 55 to 65 with stable Graves' hyperthyroidism, was used to find distinguishing TCR V-J signatures. Prospective prediction of ophthalmopathy was tested in an independent validation cohort consisting of 18 hyperthyroidism patients and more than 15 patients who later progressed to ophthalmopathy. The 100 discovery patients were randomly split 7:3 into training and test sets. The study also compared thyroid tissue and blood T-cell repertoires from several Graves' hyperthyroidism patients. Following sampling, methimazole starting at 30 mg daily was given to hyperthyroidism patients, and high-dose intravenous methylprednisolone was given to ophthalmopathy patients. The paper describes TCR Vbeta CDR3 sequencing of more than 120 peripheral blood samples, made up of about 41 ophthalmopathy patients, 70 to 75 hyperthyroidism patients and approximately 17 progressor patients. Overall results and qualifications from the work: In cross-validation, a model built on a 13 V-J signature told ophthalmopathy apart from stable hyperthyroidism with 85% to 90% sensitivity and around 81% specificity, and in testing the same model reached 80%/75%. No statistical method was used to set the sample size in advance, and investigators knew the group allocation. Most expanded thyroid clonotypes (frequency above 0.001) were also detected in blood, a finding suggesting that blood repertoires may reflect thyroid immune responses. In validation, the model predicted progression to ophthalmopathy with approximately 69% sensitivity and around 72% specificity, a median of around six months before onset.

In the ophthalmopathy patients, disease was moderately to severely active, with a Clinical Activity Score of 3 or more, a NOSPECS grade of 4 or more, and a duration of less than 3 months. Patients with uncontrolled infections, other autoimmune diseases, pregnancy or lactation were excluded. Diagnoses were based on clinical symptoms, serum thyroxine and TRAb, thyroid ultrasound and orbital computed tomography. Ficoll-Paque density gradient centrifugation was used to isolate PBMCs from about 10 ml of fresh peripheral blood. Total RNA was extracted using Trizol reagent, and RNA quality was assessed on an Agilent 2100 Bioanalyzer. In its sample, this clonotype was seen a few times. Its cognate antigen has yet to be identified. Within one base of it there is no much larger clone, and no base qualities were kept. Amplification of TCR beta CDR3 regions was carried out from RNA transcripts. The first round of RT-PCR for the TCR CDR3 was performed with the HTBI primer set and the Qiagen OneStep RT-PCR kit. The libraries were constructed in a second round of multiplex PCR and then size-selected and purified. Libraries were sequenced paired-end with 100 bp reads on an Illumina HiSeq2000. Turning to the authors' computational methods: SOAPnuke was used to process the raw data, with reads discarded if the reads contained adapters or uncalled bases, had a mean Phred below 15, or lacked an exact constant-primer or identifier match. COPE v1.2.5 was used to merge high-quality paired reads, and clonotypes were defined as unique nucleotide sequences. Clonotypes were aligned to IMGT TRBV, TRBD and TRBJ reference segments using MiTCR v1.1. Only V-J combinations with frequency above 0.0001, covering about 99% of repertoires, were analysed. The TCS score was defined as F50 (clonal expansion) divided by E x V (chaos), with BLOSUM62-based TCRdist calculated between CDR3 peptides within each V-J. Welch's t-statistics and random forest reduced just over 500 V-J features to under 15, which were used in a naive Bayes classifier (R e1071). TCRdb trimmed public reads at Q25 via fastp, called clones via MiXCR and kept in-frame beta chains. Identical CDR3 protein sequences are pooled into one entry, listed with their most common genes and DNA. In this record, the V and J calls reflect TCRdb's handling and not the investigators' own analysis. The sample data list about 600,000 distinct CDR3 sequences, and 12% to 15% of these were observed just once. The ten largest clonotypes hold around 7% of the sample.

The receptor was isolated from a woman between 18 and 29 years old with Graves' ophthalmopathy. The sample taken for sequencing was blood.

The CDR3 is CASSEELVTGNSPLHF. In nucleotides, the sequence is TGTGCCAGCAGTGAAGAGTTAGTTACAGGGAATTCACCCCTCCACTTT. The chain uses TRBV6-1 and TRBJ1-6; TRBD1 could be the D gene, as 6 bases match. Reading from cysteine to phenylalanine, the CDR3 counts 16 amino acids. Only the CDR3 portion is preserved as DNA: 48 bases, with reading frame beginning at the first base. In the germline V gene, CDR1 corresponds to MNHNS and CDR2 to SASEGT. At the junction V is shortened by 1 base and J by 7 bases, with 14 bases in between.